The present entry profiles one TCR beta chain with its context. It has no known antigen specificity. One end of the junction is discordant with germline, which a read error may explain. This sample was included in a study of blood T cells in healthy people across ages (dated by TCRdb to between 2014 and 2017). For context, the study as a whole: In model experiments, template switching captured roughly one uniquely barcoded TCR beta cDNA molecule for every two T cells. The donors were split into four age groups: young (average around 15 years), middle-aged (over 35), aged (over 55) and long-lived (roughly 86). Using the same blood draw, the study looked at two additional independent replicas of 1 million unique cDNA reads for two donors, one aged 18 to 30 and the other aged 80 or older. To avoid experimental bias, donors of different ages were spread randomly across the sequencing lanes. Age-related changes in TCR beta repertoire diversity were measured in the study by deep sequencing normalized with unique cDNA molecular identifiers.

Receptors were amplified or captured by 5' RACE. Sequencing instrument: Illumina HiSeq 2500. A second PCR of roughly 6 to 12 cycles was performed with a sample-barcoded 5' primer and a J-beta primer mix. Each TCR beta cDNA molecule received a unique molecular identifier from a template-switch 5' adaptor carrying 12 random nucleotides. Each sample yielded at least 2.5 million CDR3-containing paired-end reads. All of the RNA was converted into first-strand cDNA using the Mint cDNA synthesis kit, with a TRBC-specific oligonucleotide serving as the primer. Following uracil-DNA glycosylase treatment, all cDNA underwent a first 18-cycle PCR with the universal primers M1SS and BC2_uni_R. On the study's bioinformatics: For normalization, 1 million high-quality reads, each with a distinct molecular identifier, were randomly selected from each sample. Reads sharing molecular identifiers were discarded rather than binned into consensus sequences. MiTCR, run with a Q25 quality threshold and the strictest error-elimination algorithm, handled CDR3 identification, clonotype clustering and error correction. Lower-bound total TCR beta diversity was estimated with a nonparametric unseen species model using Euler transformation. TCRdb cleaned the public reads at Q25 with fastp, built clones with MiXCR and kept in-frame beta chains. Here each entry gathers all rows of one CDR3 protein and keeps the most common genes and DNA. The authors' filters were not applied to this entry. The sample table shows approximately 800,000 distinct CDR3 sequences, and about 37% are seen once. 10% to 15% of the sample is taken by the ten largest.

What the study reported, not specific to this receptor: Observed TCR beta diversity per million T cells fell roughly linearly with age, and a significant reduction was already apparent by age approximately 40. Compared with the aged group, the long-lived group had more naive CD4+ T cells, fewer expanded clones and increased TCR diversity, suggesting age selection. Observed TCR beta diversity correlated strongly with the percentage of naive T cells measured by flow cytometry. Estimates of total diversity from one million sequenced T cells were regarded as lower bounds and underestimates. Bulk unsorted PBMC profiling prevented conclusive comparison of naive and antigen-experienced compartments. The CMV infection status of donors was not known, potentially confounding age-related changes in expanded clonotypes.

The 39 donors, aged roughly 6 to 90 years, were systemically healthy Caucasian individuals from Russia. Approximately 9.3 milliliters of peripheral blood were drawn from each donor into EDTA-treated Vacutainer tubes. PBMCs were isolated by Ficoll-Paque density-gradient centrifugation, with at least 6.5 million obtained per sample. Total RNA was extracted from PBMCs with Trizol reagent, with at least 6 micrograms obtained per sample. For every donor, an aliquot of PBMCs went through flow cytometry to measure the percentages of naive CD45RAhigh/CD27high T cells. The germline V gene (reference sequence) specifies GTSNPN as CDR1 and SVGIG as CDR2. The CDR3 runs 12 amino acids, cysteine and phenylalanine included. Solely the CDR3 DNA is kept, with 36 bases framed from the first base.

This chain joins TRBV30 to TRBJ2-7; TRBD2 could be the D gene, as 5 bases match. The DNA end is more similar to TRBJ2-5, so the J call may be wrong. The sequence was collected from a man between 18 and 35 years old in good health. Sequenced: blood. The DNA sequence is TGTGCCGGGAGTGTTGCCGGAGAGACCCAGTACTTC. Its translation reads: CAGSVAGETQYF.